The 10 T cell receptor beta chains below were found in one sample sequenced in a study of cytomegalovirus exposure and HLA in healthy donors. Amplification used 60 Vbeta primers and 13 Jbeta primers. Libraries were prepared by immunoSEQ multiplex PCR; TCRdb keeps only in-frame clonotypes and omits some of them. The profile shows around 120,000 clones, more than 65% of them singletons. Sequencing input: PBMCs. Every receptor here comes from a woman aged 55-75 years in good health and CMV-seropositive.

The chain is built from TRBV5-4 and TRBJ2-5, with 14 bases lining up with TRBD2. This CDR3 region has 16 residues. The trim removed 3 bases at V and 5 bases at J, leaving 6 bases unmatched. Germline V gene lookup returns CDR1 SGHNT and CDR2 YYREEE (reference sequence). CDR3 protein: CASSSGLAGAGETQYF. CDR3 DNA: TGTGCCAGCAGCTCGGGACTAGCGGGGGCTGGGGAGACCCAGTACTTC.

The chain carries TRBV18 and TRBJ2-2, with 7 bases aligning to TRBD1. V lost 0 bases and J lost 4; bases outside the gene matches: 8. CDR1 and CDR2 (germline): KGHSH, LQKENI. The CDR3 runs 17 residues. The CDR3 coding sequence is TGTGCCAGCTCACCACCAGGCACAGGGGCTGTCACCGGGGAGCTGTTTTTT. Residues: CASSPPGTGAVTGELFF.

The chain carries TRBV11-2 and TRBJ1-5; no clear D. Germline V CDR1 and CDR2: SGHAT, FQNNGV. The V and J ends lost 9 bases and 6 bases respectively, with 15 bases between them. The CDR3 contains 13 residues. CDR3 protein: CASQDGGGQPQHF. CDR3 coding DNA: TGTGCCAGTCAGGACGGAGGAGGTCAGCCCCAGCATTTT.

The rearrangement joins TRBV5-1 to TRBJ1-5; a possible D gene is TRBD1 (5 bases). This CDR3 is 14 amino acids long. Germline V lookup: CDR1 SGHRS, CDR2 YFSETQ. V lost 4 bases to trimming and J lost 1 base, with 9 bases between them. CDR3 DNA: TGCGCCAGCAGCCCGGACACGAGCAATCAGCCCCAGCATTTT. It translates to CASSPDTSNQPQHF.

In DNA, the CDR3 is TGTGCCAGCACCGCGAGGGGGTTCAATCAGCCCCAGCATTTT. This codes for CASTARGFNQPQHF. The rearrangement joins TRBV7-2 to TRBJ1-5; TRBD1 is a possible D gene (6 bases). The V and J ends lost 7 bases and 3 bases respectively, with 13 bases between them. This CDR3 is built from 14 residues. Looked up from germline, CDR1 is SGHTA and CDR2 is FQGNSA.

J is TRBJ2-5 and V is TRBV19; 12 nucleotides agree with TRBD2. Germline lookup yields CDR1 LNHDA and CDR2 SQIVND (reference sequence). This CDR3 has 18 amino acids. After removal of 0 bases from V and 4 bases from J, the junction contained 9 bases not matched to a gene. The CDR3: CASSIDGLTSGGGETQYF. The CDR3 DNA follows: TGTGCCAGTAGTATAGATGGCCTGACTAGCGGGGGAGGAGAGACCCAGTACTTC. The whole variable domain, remainder taken from reference TRBV19 and TRBJ2-5, is DGGITQSPKYLFRKEGQNVTLSCEQNLNHDAMYWYRQDPGQGLRLIYYSQIVNDFQKGDIAEGYSVSREKKESFPLTVTSAQKNPTAFYLCASSIDGLTSGGGETQYFGPGTRLLVL.

This rearrangement joins TRBV10-3 to TRBJ2-2; 8 bases match TRBD1. There are 16 residues in the CDR3. Germline CDR1 ENHRY, CDR2 SYGVKD. The ends lost 9 bases at V and 2 bases at J; junction bases unmatched: 11. The CDR3 DNA follows: TGTGCCATTCCAAGACAGGGGAATCCCAACACCGGGGAGCTGTTTTTT. It codes for CAIPRQGNPNTGELFF.

In its sample, this clone was seen a few times. The rearrangement joins TRBV29-1 to TRBJ1-2, with 9 bases aligning to TRBD1. V lost 7 bases to trimming and J lost 5 bases; unmatched junction nucleotides: 8. Germline CDR1 and CDR2: SQVTM and ANQGSEA. This CDR3 has 13 amino acids. The CDR3 sequence is CSGGGQGGYGYTF. CDR3 bases: TGCAGCGGGGGGGGACAGGGAGGGTATGGCTACACCTTC.

This clone occurred a few times. V gene TRBV7-9 combines with J gene TRBJ2-7, with 8 bases that match TRBD1. The germline V gene has CDR1 SEHNR and CDR2 FQNEAQ (reference sequence). V was clipped by 2 bases and J by 6 bases; unmatched bases: 0. The CDR3 extends over 12 amino acids. CDR3 in amino acids: CASSLTGGEQYF. The DNA for the CDR3 is TGTGCCAGCAGCTTAACAGGGGGCGAGCAGTACTTC.

This clone was seen a few times. CDR3 sequence: CASSPHGGSYQETQYF. In DNA, the CDR3 is TGTGCCAGCAGCCCGCATGGCGGGAGCTATCAAGAGACCCAGTACTTC. The V gene is TRBV7-2, the J gene TRBJ2-5; TRBD2 aligns across 7 bases. The CDR3 runs to 16 residues. With V trimmed by 5 bases and J by 2 bases, 11 bases remained unmatched. CDR1 is SGHTA, CDR2 FQGNSA, per germline.